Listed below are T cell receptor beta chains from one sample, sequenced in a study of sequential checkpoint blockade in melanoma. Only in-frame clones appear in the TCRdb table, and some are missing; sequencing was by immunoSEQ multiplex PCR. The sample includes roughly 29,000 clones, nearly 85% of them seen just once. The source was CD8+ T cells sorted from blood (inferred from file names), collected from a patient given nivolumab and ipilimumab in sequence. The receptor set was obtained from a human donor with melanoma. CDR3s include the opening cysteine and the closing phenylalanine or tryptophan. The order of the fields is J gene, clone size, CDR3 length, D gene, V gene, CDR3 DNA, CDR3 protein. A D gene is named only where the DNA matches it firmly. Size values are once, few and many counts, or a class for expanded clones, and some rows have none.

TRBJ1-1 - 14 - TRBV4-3 TGCGCCAGCAGCCAATCCCGGTTGAACACTGAAGCTTTCTTT CASSQSRLNTEAFF
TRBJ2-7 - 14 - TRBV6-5 TGTGCCAGCAGTTACGGACAGACAACCTACGAGCAGTACTTC CASSYGQTTYEQYF
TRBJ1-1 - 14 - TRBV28 TGTGCCAGCAGTCTGACCAGGATGAACACTGAAGCTTTCTTT CASSLTRMNTEAFF
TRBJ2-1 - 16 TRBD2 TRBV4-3 TGCGCCAGCAGCCAAGATCCTAGCGGCACGTACAATGAGCAGTTCTTC CASSQDPSGTYNEQFF
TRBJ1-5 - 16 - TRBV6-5 TGTGCCAGCAGTTACCTGGGTGGGGGCGCAGATCAGCCCCAGCATTTT CASSYLGGGADQPQHF
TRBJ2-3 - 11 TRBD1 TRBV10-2 TGCGCCAGCGGAACAGGGGGACCGCAGTATTTT CASGTGGPQYF
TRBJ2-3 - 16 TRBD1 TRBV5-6 TGTGCCAGCAGCTTGGACGGGACAGAGAACACAGATACGCAGTATTTT CASSLDGTENTDTQYF
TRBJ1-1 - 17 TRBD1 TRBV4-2 TGTGCCAGCGGACGGCAGACGGACAGGGAAGGAAACACTGAAGCTTTCTTT CASGRQTDREGNTEAFF
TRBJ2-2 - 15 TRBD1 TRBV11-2 TGTGCCAGCAACCCCATGGACAGGGTTATCGGGGAGCTGTTTTTT CASNPMDRVIGELFF
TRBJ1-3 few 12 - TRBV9 TGTGCCAGCAGCTACTCTGGAAACACCATATATTTT CASSYSGNTIYF
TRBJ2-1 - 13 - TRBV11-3 TGTGCCAGCAGCTTCGCGGTCTACAATGAGCAGTTCTTC CASSFAVYNEQFF
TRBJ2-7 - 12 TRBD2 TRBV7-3 TGTGCCACCAAGCGGGGGGCCAGGGAGCAGTACTTC CATKRGAREQYF
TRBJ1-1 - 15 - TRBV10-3 TGTGCCATCAGTGAGTCAAGTACAGCTTTCCGTGAAGCTTTCTTT CAISESSTAFREAFF
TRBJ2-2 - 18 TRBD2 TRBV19 TGTGCCAGTAGTAAGGGGCTAGCGGGAGCCGGTAACACCGGGGAGCTGTTTTTT CASSKGLAGAGNTGELFF
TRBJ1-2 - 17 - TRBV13 TGTGCCAGCAGCTCAAAGGACAGTACCAAATTCCGATATGGCTACACCTTC CASSSKDSTKFRYGYTF
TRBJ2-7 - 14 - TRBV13 TGTGCCAGCAGCTTTGGACTTCGAGACTACGAGCAGTACTTC CASSFGLRDYEQYF
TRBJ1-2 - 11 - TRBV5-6 TGTGCCAGCAGCTTGGCCCTCCGCTACACCTTC CASSLALRYTF
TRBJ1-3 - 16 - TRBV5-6 TGTGCCAGCAGCTTGGGGGGGGGACTCTCTGGAAACACCATATATTTT CASSLGGGLSGNTIYF